A selection of T cell receptor beta chains follows, all from one sample in a study of T cells after yellow fever vaccination. TCRdb reanalysed the 5' RACE reads using MiXCR and keeps one entry per CDR3 protein. Seen here are about 630,000 distinct CDR3 sequences, over 9% observed once, and the top ten hold just under 15%. The material was PBMCs, obtained on the day of the yellow fever booster vaccination. The receptors were gathered from a man aged 25 to 45 who received the YFV17D yellow fever vaccine. The CDR3 runs from the conserved cysteine through the conserved F or W. Fields, in order: J gene, D gene, V gene, clone size, CDR3 DNA, CDR3 protein. The D gene is left open where the match is weak. Size values are once, few and many counts, or a class for expanded clones, and some rows have none.

TRBJ2-3 | TRBD1 | TRBV4-2 | - | TGTGCCAGCAGCCCAAAGGGGGCGGAAACCACAGATACGCAGTATTTT | CASSPKGAETTDTQYF
TRBJ2-3 | - | TRBV12-5 | - | TGTGCTAGTTCGTCACTCGTGGGGGGCTTCACAGATACGCAGTATTTT | CASSSLVGGFTDTQYF
TRBJ2-7 | - | TRBV29-1 | few | TGCAGCGCTGTGACAGGCCACTACGAGCAGTACTTC | CSAVTGHYEQYF
TRBJ2-1 | TRBD2 | TRBV5-1 | - | TGCGCCAGCACCCCGGGACTAGCGGGAACTACTAGCTCCTACAATGAGCAGTTCTTC | CASTPGLAGTTSSYNEQFF
TRBJ2-7 | TRBD1 | TRBV5-4 | few | TGTGCCAGCAGCGATAGACAGGGCAGCCACGAGCAGTACTTC | CASSDRQGSHEQYF
TRBJ2-3 | - | TRBV5-1 | - | TGCGCCAGCAGCCCAACCTCCGGGACCCCCGGGACGCAGTATTTT | CASSPTSGTPGTQYF
TRBJ2-1 | - | TRBV24-1 | few | TGTGCCACCAGTGATTTCAACTACAATGAGCAGTTCTTC | CATSDFNYNEQFF
TRBJ2-7 | TRBD2 | TRBV6-2/TRBV6-3 | - | TGTGCCAGCAACGGACTAGCGGGGGGCTACGAGCAGTACTTC | CASNGLAGGYEQYF
TRBJ2-2 | - | TRBV7-7 | few | TGTGCCAGCAGCTTAGAGGTGGAGGGCGCGAACACCGGGGAGCTGTTTTTT | CASSLEVEGANTGELFF
TRBJ2-7 | - | TRBV6-2/TRBV6-3 | - | TGTGCCAGCAGTTACCGCCGTTTGGGACACCGGACCTACGAGCAGTACTTC | CASSYRRLGHRTYEQYF
TRBJ2-1 | TRBD1 | TRBV19 | few | TGTGCCAGTAGTATTTCCCCGGGACAGGATTCCAATGAGCAGTTCTTC | CASSISPGQDSNEQFF
TRBJ2-3 | - | TRBV20-1 | few | TGCAGTGCTAGCTCTGGGCTACGGGATTCTCAGCAGTATTTT | CSASSGLRDSQQYF
TRBJ1-1 | - | TRBV3-1 | few | TGTGCCAGCAGCCGACAGACTATGAACACTGAAGCTTTCTTT | CASSRQTMNTEAFF
TRBJ2-7 | - | TRBV12-3/TRBV12-4 | many | TGTGCCAGCAGTTTGTTCGCTAGCGACACCTACGAGCAGTACTTC | CASSLFASDTYEQYF
TRBJ1-2 | - | TRBV7-2 | - | TGTGCCAGCAGCTCGGACTATGGCTACACCTTC | CASSSDYGYTF
TRBJ2-7 | TRBD2 | TRBV12-3/TRBV12-4 | - | TGTGCCAGCAGTTTGATCCCTGGCGGGAGCGACTTC | CASSLIPGGSDF
TRBJ2-3 | - | TRBV7-2 | many | TGTGCCAGCAGCTTAGTGGCGGGACTCACAGATACGCAGTATTTT | CASSLVAGLTDTQYF
TRBJ1-1 | - | TRBV7-9 | - | TGTGCCAGCAGCTTAGAGGGACTGGTCACTGAAGCTTTCTTT | CASSLEGLVTEAFF
TRBJ2-1 | - | TRBV30 | few | TGTGCCTGGAGTGCAGGGAGCTTAAATCAGTTCTTC | CAWSAGSLNQFF
TRBJ2-1 | - | TRBV15 | - | TGTGCCACCAGCAGACCTGACAGTTTAAGGGATCACTATGAGCAGTTCTTC | CATSRPDSLRDHYEQFF
TRBJ1-2 | - | TRBV29-1 | once | TGCAGCGTTGAAGGCAGATATTATGGCTACACCTTC | CSVEGRYYGYTF
TRBJ2-3 | - | TRBV7-2 | few | TGTGCCAGCAGCTTGGACGGCGGCCACACAGATACGCAGTATTTT | CASSLDGGHTDTQYF
TRBJ2-5 | TRBD1 | TRBV24-1 | few | TGTGCCACCAGTGATTCGGACGGCCTCACAGGGGGAGAGTACTTC | CATSDSDGLTGGEYF
TRBJ2-5 | - | TRBV28 | few | TGTGCGTCAGGGGGGTTACAGACCCAGTACTTC | CASGGLQTQYF
TRBJ2-1 | TRBD2 | TRBV7-9 | few | TGTGCCAGCAGCTTGAGCGGGAGGGCAGACAATGAGCAGTTCTTC | CASSLSGRADNEQFF